This record covers a single T cell receptor (beta chain). This record belongs to a study of blood T cell repertoires in COVID-19. Looking at the study overall: The cDNA or gDNA used as material had been derived from T cells, B-cell-depleted T cells, or PBMCs.

As processed by the authors: From reference gene primer amplification, estimates of nucleated cell counts were derived. The assay was immunoSEQ multiplex PCR, and TCRdb's table has in-frame clones only and misses some. V and J calls and clone size come straight from that table; D and trimming were deduced from the DNA. Among around 150,000 clones listed, 86% were seen once. The germline gives CDR1 GTSNPN, CDR2 SVGIG (reference sequence). The CDR3 consists of 12 residues. V lost 1 base and J 8 bases, leaving 6 bases between the germline ends. Sequencing was performed on peripheral blood. This clonotype originated in a man younger than 35 with acute or convalescent COVID-19. The rearrangement uses TRBV30 and TRBJ1-6; D uncertain. CDR3 in amino acids: CAWSERDSPLHF. In nucleotides, the CDR3 is TGTGCCTGGAGTGAGAGGGATTCACCCCTCCACTTT.